The next 7 T cell receptor beta chains were all read from a single sample in a study of response to subunit inactivated influenza vaccine. MiXCR was run by TCRdb on the RT-PCR reads, yielding one entry per CDR3 protein. The data show over 150,000 distinct CDR3 sequences, roughly a tenth seen once. This specimen was CD8+ T cells sorted from PBMCs, taken roughly 24 months after vaccination. The receptors shown here come from a man between 50 and 69 years old who received an inactivated influenza vaccine.

The table lists this clonotype with many counts. The J gene is TRBJ2-2, the V gene TRBV7-9; D is unresolved. The CDR3 consists of 12 residues. In germline, CDR1 is SEHNR, CDR2 FQNEAQ (reference sequence). With 3 bases removed from V and 6 bases from J, the gap between germline ends came to 5 bases. Here the CDR3 DNA reads TGTGCCAGCAGCTTGAGACCCGGGGAGCTGTTTTTT. Residues: CASSLRPGELFF.

This clonotype turned up a few times. The V gene is TRBV27, the J gene TRBJ2-1; 14 bases fit TRBD2. V lost 6 bases to trimming and J lost 3 bases; unmatched junction nucleotides: 4. The length of the CDR3 is 16 residues. Looked up from germline, CDR1 is MNHEY and CDR2 is SMNVEV (reference sequence). CDR3: CASSQGTSGSYNEQFF. CDR3 nucleotides: TGTGCCAGCAGCCAAGGGACTAGCGGGAGCTACAATGAGCAGTTCTTC.

This clonotype has a count of ten or more. The rearrangement joins TRBV2 to TRBJ2-5, with a tentative D call TRBD2 (5 bases). Trimming pared 4 bases from V and 0 bases from J, leaving 12 bases between. The CDR3 runs 15 residues. From germline, CDR1 is SNHLY and CDR2 FYNNEI. The CDR3 region is CASSGADSNQETQYF. CDR3 bases: TGTGCCAGCAGTGGGGCGGACTCCAACCAAGAGACCCAGTACTTC.

This clonotype was picked up a small number of times. The rearrangement uses TRBV4-1 and TRBJ1-2, with 8 bases that match TRBD1. Trimming took 6 bases from V and 7 from J; bases not matched to a gene: 4. Germline lookup yields CDR1 MGHRA and CDR2 YSYEKL. This CDR3 spans 12 amino acids. The CDR3 protein is CASSPGGRGYTF. The CDR3 DNA is TGCGCCAGCAGTCCAGGGGGCCGTGGCTACACCTTC.

A few counts support this clonotype. The chain carries TRBV11-1 and TRBJ2-6; D uncertain. The CDR3 is 16 amino acids. The V end was cut by 5 bases, the J end by 0 bases, with 11 bases between. CDR1 SGHAT and CDR2 FQDESV come from the germline V gene (reference sequence). DNA of the CDR3: TGTGCCAGCAGCACCCACTACCTCTCTGGGGCCAACGTCCTGACTTTC. This gives the protein CASSTHYLSGANVLTF.

The chain carries TRBV7-2 and TRBJ2-4; D uncertain. Germline V CDR1 and CDR2: SGHTA, FQGNSA. V lost 0 bases and J lost 5, with 8 bases in between. CDR3 size: 14 residues. The CDR3 nucleotides read TGTGCCAGCAGCTTAGCGCAGTTAGAAAACATTCAGTACTTC. It translates to CASSLAQLENIQYF.

This clonotype was seen a few times. The rearrangement uses TRBV10-3 and TRBJ2-6, with 11 nucleotides matching TRBD2. The V and J ends lost 5 bases and 1 base, in that order; junction bases with no gene match: 7. The germline V gene has CDR1 ENHRY and CDR2 SYGVKD. This CDR3 region has 18 residues. For the CDR3, the DNA is TGTGCCATCAGTTCAACTAGCGGGGGATCATCTGGGGCCAACGTCCTGACTTTC. Translated: CAISSTSGGSSGANVLTF.